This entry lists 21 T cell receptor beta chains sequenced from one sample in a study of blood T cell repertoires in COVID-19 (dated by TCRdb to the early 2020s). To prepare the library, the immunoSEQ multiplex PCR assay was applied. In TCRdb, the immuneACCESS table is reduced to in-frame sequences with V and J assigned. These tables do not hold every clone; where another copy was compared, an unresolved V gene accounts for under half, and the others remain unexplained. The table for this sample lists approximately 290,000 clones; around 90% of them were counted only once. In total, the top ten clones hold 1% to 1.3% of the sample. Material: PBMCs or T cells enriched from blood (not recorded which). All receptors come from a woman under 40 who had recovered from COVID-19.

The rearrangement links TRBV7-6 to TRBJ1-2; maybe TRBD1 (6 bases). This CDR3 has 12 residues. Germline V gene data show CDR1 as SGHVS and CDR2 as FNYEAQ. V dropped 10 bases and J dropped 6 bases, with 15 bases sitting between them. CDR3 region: CATLGTTDGYTF. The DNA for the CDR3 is TGTGCCACGCTCGGGACAACTGATGGCTACACCTTC.

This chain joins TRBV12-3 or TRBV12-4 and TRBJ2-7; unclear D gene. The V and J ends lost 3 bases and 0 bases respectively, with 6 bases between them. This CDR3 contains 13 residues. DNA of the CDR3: TGTGCCAGCAGTTTCGCAGACTCCTACGAGCAGTACTTC. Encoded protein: CASSFADSYEQYF.

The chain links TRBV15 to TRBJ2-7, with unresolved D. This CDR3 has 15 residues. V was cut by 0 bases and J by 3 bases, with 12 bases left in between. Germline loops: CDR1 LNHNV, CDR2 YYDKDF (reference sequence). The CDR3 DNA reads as TGTGCCACCAGCAGAGATACTCTAACCAACTACGAGCAGTACTTC. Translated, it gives CATSRDTLTNYEQYF.

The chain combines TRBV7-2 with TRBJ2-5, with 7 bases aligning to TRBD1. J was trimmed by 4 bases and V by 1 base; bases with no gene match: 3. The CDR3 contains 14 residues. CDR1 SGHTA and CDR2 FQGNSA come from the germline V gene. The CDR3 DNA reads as TGTGCCAGCAGCTTAGAGGGGGCTGGAGAGACCCAGTACTTC. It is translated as CASSLEGAGETQYF.

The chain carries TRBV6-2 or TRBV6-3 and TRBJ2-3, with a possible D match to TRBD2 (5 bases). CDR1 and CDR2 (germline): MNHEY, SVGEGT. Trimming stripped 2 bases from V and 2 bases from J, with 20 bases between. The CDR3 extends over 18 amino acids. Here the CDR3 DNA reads TGTGCCAGCAGTTACACGCCTCCTGGACTTCTTCCCACAGATACGCAGTATTTT. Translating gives CASSYTPPGLLPTDTQYF.

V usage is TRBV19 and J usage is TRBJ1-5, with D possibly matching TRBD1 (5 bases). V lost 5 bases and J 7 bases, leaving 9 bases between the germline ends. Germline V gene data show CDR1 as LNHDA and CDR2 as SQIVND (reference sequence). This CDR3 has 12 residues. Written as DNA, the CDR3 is TGTGCCAGTAGTTTGCGGGACCAGCCCCAGCATTTT. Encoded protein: CASSLRDQPQHF.

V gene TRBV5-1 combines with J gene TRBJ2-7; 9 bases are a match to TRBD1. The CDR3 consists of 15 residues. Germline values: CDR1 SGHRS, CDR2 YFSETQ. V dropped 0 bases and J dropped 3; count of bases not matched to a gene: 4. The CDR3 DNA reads TGCGCCAGCAGCTTGGATGGGACAGGGCGCTACGAGCAGTACTTC. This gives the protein CASSLDGTGRYEQYF.

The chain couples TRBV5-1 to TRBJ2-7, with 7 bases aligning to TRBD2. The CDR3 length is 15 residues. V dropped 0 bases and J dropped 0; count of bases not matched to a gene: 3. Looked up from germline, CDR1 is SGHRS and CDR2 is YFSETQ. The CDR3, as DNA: TGCGCCAGCAGCTTGGAGGCTAGCGGCTCCTACGAGCAGTACTTC. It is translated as CASSLEASGSYEQYF.

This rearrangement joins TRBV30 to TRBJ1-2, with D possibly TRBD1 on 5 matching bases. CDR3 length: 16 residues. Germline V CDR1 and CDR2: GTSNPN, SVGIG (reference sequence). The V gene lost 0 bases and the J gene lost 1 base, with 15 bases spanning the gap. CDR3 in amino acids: CAWSVRGRSDNYGYTF. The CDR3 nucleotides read TGTGCCTGGAGTGTAAGGGGCCGCAGCGATAACTATGGCTACACCTTC.

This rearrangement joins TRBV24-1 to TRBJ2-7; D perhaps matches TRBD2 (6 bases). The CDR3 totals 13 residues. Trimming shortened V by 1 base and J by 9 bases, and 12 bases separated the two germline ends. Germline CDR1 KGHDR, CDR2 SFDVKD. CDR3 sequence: CATSDFGGSWQYF. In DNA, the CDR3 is TGTGCCACCAGTGATTTTGGGGGGAGTTGGCAGTACTTC.

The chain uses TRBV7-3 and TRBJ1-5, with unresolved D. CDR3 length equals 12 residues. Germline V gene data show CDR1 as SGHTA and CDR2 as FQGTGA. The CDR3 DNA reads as TGTATACCTCTTCCGACAAATCAGCCCCAGCATTTT. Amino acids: CIPLPTNQPQHF. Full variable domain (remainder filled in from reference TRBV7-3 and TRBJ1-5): GAGVSQTPSNKVTEKGKYVELRCDPISGHTALYWYRQSLGQGPEFLIYFQGTGAADDSGLPNDRFFAVRPEGSVSTLKIQRTERGDSAVYLCIPLPTNQPQHFGDGTRLSIL.

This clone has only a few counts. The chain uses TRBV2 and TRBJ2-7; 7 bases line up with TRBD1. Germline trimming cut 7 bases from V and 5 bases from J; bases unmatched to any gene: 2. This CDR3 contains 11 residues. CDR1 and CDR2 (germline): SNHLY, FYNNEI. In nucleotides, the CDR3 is TGTGCCAGCATAGGGACAGACGAGCAGTACTTC. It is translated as CASIGTDEQYF.

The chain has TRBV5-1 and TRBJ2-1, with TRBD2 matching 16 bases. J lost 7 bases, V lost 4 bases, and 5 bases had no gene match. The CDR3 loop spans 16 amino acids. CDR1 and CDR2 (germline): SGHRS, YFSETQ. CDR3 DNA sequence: TGCGCCAGCAGCCCCCTGGGACTAGCGGGAGGGAATGAGCAGTTCTTC. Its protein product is CASSPLGLAGGNEQFF. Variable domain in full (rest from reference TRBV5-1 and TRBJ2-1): KAGVTQTPRYLIKTRGQQVTLSCSPISGHRSVSWYQQTPGQGLQFLFEYFSETQRNKGNFPGRFSGRQFSNSRSEMNVSTLELGDSALYLCASSPLGLAGGNEQFFGPGTRLTVL.

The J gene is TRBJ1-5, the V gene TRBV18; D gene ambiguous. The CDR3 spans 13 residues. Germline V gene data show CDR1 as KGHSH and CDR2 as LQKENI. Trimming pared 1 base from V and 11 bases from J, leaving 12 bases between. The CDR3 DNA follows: TGTGCCAGCTCACCACGGCCGGGAGAGGCCCAGCATTTT. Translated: CASSPRPGEAQHF. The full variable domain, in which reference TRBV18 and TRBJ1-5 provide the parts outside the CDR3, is NAGVMQNPRHLVRRRGQEARLRCSPMKGHSHVYWYRQLPEEGLKFMVYLQKENIIDESGMPKERFSAEFPKEGPSILRIQQVVRGDSAAYFCASSPRPGEAQHFGDGTRLSIL.

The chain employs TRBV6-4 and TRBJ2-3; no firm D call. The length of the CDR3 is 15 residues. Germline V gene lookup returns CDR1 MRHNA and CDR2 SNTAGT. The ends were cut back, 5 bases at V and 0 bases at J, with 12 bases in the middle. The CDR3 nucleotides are TGTGCCAGCAGTTTACAGTCTTCTAGCACAGATACGCAGTATTTT. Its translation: CASSLQSSSTDTQYF.

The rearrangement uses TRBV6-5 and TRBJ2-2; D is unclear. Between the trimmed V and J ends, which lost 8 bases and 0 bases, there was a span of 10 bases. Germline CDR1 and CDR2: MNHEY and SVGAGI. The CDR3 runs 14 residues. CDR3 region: CASLSAPNTGELFF. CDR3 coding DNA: TGTGCCAGCTTGAGCGCCCCGAACACCGGGGAGCTGTTTTTT.

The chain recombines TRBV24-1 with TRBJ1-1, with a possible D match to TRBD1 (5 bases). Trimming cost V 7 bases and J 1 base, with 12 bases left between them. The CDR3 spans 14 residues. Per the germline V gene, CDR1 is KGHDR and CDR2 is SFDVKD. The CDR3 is CATRPSTGNTEAFF. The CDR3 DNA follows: TGTGCCACCAGGCCCTCCACAGGGAACACTGAAGCTTTCTTT.

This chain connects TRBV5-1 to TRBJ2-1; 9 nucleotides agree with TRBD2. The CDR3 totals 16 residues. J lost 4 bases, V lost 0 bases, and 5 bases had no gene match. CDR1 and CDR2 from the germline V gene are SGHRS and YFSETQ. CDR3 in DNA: TGCGCCAGCAGCTTGGTAGCGGGAGTTACGTACAATGAGCAGTTCTTC. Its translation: CASSLVAGVTYNEQFF.

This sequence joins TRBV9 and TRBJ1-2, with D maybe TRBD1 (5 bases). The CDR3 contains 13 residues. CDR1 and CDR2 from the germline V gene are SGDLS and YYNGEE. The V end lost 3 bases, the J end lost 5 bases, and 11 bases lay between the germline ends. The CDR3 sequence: CASSDQGLYGYTF. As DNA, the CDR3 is TGTGCCAGCAGCGACCAGGGCCTATATGGCTACACCTTC.

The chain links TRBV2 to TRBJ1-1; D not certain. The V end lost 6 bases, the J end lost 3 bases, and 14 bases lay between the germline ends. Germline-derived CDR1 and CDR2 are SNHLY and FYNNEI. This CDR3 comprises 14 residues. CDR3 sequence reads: CASSGFRVDTEAFF. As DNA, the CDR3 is TGTGCCAGCAGCGGATTCCGGGTGGACACTGAAGCTTTCTTT.

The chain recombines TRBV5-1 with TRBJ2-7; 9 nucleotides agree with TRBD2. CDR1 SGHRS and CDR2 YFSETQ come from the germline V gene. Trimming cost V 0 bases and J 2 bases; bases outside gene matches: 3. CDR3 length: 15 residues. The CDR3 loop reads CASSLVVAGAYEQYF. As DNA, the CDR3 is TGCGCCAGCAGCTTGGTCGTAGCGGGAGCCTACGAGCAGTACTTC.